These T cell receptor beta chains were read from a single sample in a study of T cell responses to AZD1222 COVID-19 vaccine. This table comes from immunoSEQ multiplex PCR, and its TCRdb copy is limited to in-frame clones, with some not included. The table lists over 130,000 clones. The sample comprised peripheral blood. These receptors came from an adult in good health. Both conserved end residues are part of each CDR3. Fields, in order: CDR3 DNA, CDR3 protein, V gene, D gene, J gene. A D gene is named only where the DNA matches it firmly.

CDR3nt: TGCGCCAGCAGCCAAGGGGCGGGGGGCTCCAACTATGGCTACACCTTC; CDR3aa: CASSQGAGGSNYGYTF; v_gene: TRBV4-3; d_gene: -; j_gene: TRBJ1-2
CDR3nt: TGTGCCAGCAGCGTAGAGGGGAGGGCTAAACTCTATGGCTACACCTTC; CDR3aa: CASSVEGRAKLYGYTF; v_gene: TRBV14; d_gene: -; j_gene: TRBJ1-2
CDR3nt: TGTGCCACTAGAGGGGCTAACTATGGCTACACCTTC; CDR3aa: CATRGANYGYTF; v_gene: TRBV10-3; d_gene: -; j_gene: TRBJ1-2
CDR3nt: TGTGCCAGCACAGCCGGGCCAATGAACACTGAAGCTTTCTTT; CDR3aa: CASTAGPMNTEAFF; v_gene: TRBV7-9; d_gene: -; j_gene: TRBJ1-1
CDR3nt: TGTGCCAGTACCCGGACCGGGACAGGGAACTTGAACACTGAAGCTTTCTTT; CDR3aa: CASTRTGTGNLNTEAFF; v_gene: TRBV19; d_gene: TRBD1; j_gene: TRBJ1-1
CDR3nt: TGTGCCAGCAGCAACCCTGTGAAGCCGAACACTGAAGCTTTCTTT; CDR3aa: CASSNPVKPNTEAFF; v_gene: TRBV4-2; d_gene: -; j_gene: TRBJ1-1
CDR3nt: TGTGCCAGCAGCCGGGCGGGGACAGGGGTTAACGAAGAGACCCAGTACTTC; CDR3aa: CASSRAGTGVNEETQYF; v_gene: TRBV5-6; d_gene: TRBD1; j_gene: TRBJ2-5
CDR3nt: TGTGCCATCAGTGAGGTCCCCCTCGGAGGATACACCTTC; CDR3aa: CAISEVPLGGYTF; v_gene: TRBV10-3; d_gene: -; j_gene: TRBJ1-2
CDR3nt: TGTGCCAGTAGTCCCGACGAATTCTACAATGAGCAGTTCTTC; CDR3aa: CASSPDEFYNEQFF; v_gene: TRBV19; d_gene: -; j_gene: TRBJ2-1
CDR3nt: TGTGCCAGCATCAGGGCCAACGAGCAGTACTTC; CDR3aa: CASIRANEQYF; v_gene: TRBV2; d_gene: -; j_gene: TRBJ2-7
CDR3nt: TGTGCCAGCAGCCAAGGGTCAGGGACAGGAGGCTCACCCCTCCACTTT; CDR3aa: CASSQGSGTGGSPLHF; v_gene: TRBV3-1/TRBV3-2; d_gene: TRBD1; j_gene: TRBJ1-6
CDR3nt: TGCGCCAGCAGCCAAGAGCGTGGGACAGGGGGCGTGGGGTTTCGGTCCGGCTATGGCTACACCTTC; CDR3aa: CASSQERGTGGVGFRSGYGYTF; v_gene: TRBV4-3; d_gene: TRBD1; j_gene: TRBJ1-2
CDR3nt: TGTGCCAGCATGGCGTTGACTGAAGCTTTCTTT; CDR3aa: CASMALTEAFF; v_gene: TRBV7-9; d_gene: -; j_gene: TRBJ1-1
CDR3nt: TGTGCCAGCAGCCAAGTACAGGGGTACTATGGCTACACCTTC; CDR3aa: CASSQVQGYYGYTF; v_gene: TRBV3-1/TRBV3-2; d_gene: TRBD1; j_gene: TRBJ1-2
CDR3nt: TGTGCCAGTAGTTCATCGACAGCTAACTATGGCTACACCTTC; CDR3aa: CASSSSTANYGYTF; v_gene: TRBV19; d_gene: -; j_gene: TRBJ1-2
CDR3nt: TGTGCCAGTAGTATGGGGGTTAGACAGGGCTCGGTTTTCTTT; CDR3aa: CASSMGVRQGSVFF; v_gene: TRBV19; d_gene: TRBD1; j_gene: TRBJ1-1